A selection of T cell receptor beta chains follows, all from one sample in a study of blood T cells in healthy people across ages. TCRdb re-called the 5' RACE reads through MiXCR, storing one row per CDR3 protein. The table has some 940,000 distinct CDR3 sequences, 25% to 35% seen once. This same sample was also taken into another study, of T cells of mothers and their children.

The sequencing input was blood. Source of these receptors: a woman aged 40 to 50 in good health. Each CDR3 is given with its conserved first and last residue. Each record gives: V gene, CDR3 length, D gene, CDR3 protein. A D gene is named only where the DNA matches it firmly.

V gene: TRBV6-4; CDR3 length: 13; D gene: .; CDR3 protein: CASSDRGATEAFF
V gene: TRBV20-1; CDR3 length: 16; D gene: TRBD2; CDR3 protein: CSARTLAGGPSDTQYF
V gene: TRBV28; CDR3 length: 13; D gene: TRBD1; CDR3 protein: CASSQGQENIQYF
V gene: TRBV7-7; CDR3 length: 15; D gene: TRBD1; CDR3 protein: CATAPGQGRQETQYF
V gene: TRBV5-6; CDR3 length: 13; D gene: .; CDR3 protein: CASSWTLNTEAFF
V gene: TRBV7-9; CDR3 length: 12; D gene: .; CDR3 protein: CATPKRPETQYF
V gene: TRBV7-8; CDR3 length: 15; D gene: TRBD2; CDR3 protein: CASRVSGGADETQYF
V gene: TRBV4-1; CDR3 length: 15; D gene: .; CDR3 protein: CASSQADFRSGGYTF
V gene: TRBV28; CDR3 length: 16; D gene: .; CDR3 protein: CASAIPPGRGGIGYTF
V gene: TRBV4-1; CDR3 length: 12; D gene: .; CDR3 protein: CASSQDTGEQYF
V gene: TRBV29-1; CDR3 length: 12; D gene: .; CDR3 protein: CSVGQRQETQYF
V gene: TRBV20-1; CDR3 length: 12; D gene: TRBD2; CDR3 protein: CSEAGGTDTQYF
V gene: TRBV6-2/TRBV6-3; CDR3 length: 16; D gene: .; CDR3 protein: CAGSPDRILHNYGYTF
V gene: TRBV20-1; CDR3 length: 15; D gene: TRBD1; CDR3 protein: CSANPGQGDYNEQFF
V gene: TRBV28; CDR3 length: 12; D gene: .; CDR3 protein: CASKGYNDEQFF
V gene: TRBV18; CDR3 length: 13; D gene: .; CDR3 protein: CASSDSLQETQYF
V gene: TRBV6-2/TRBV6-3; CDR3 length: 15; D gene: TRBD1; CDR3 protein: CASSYSDRGLAEQFF
V gene: TRBV29-1; CDR3 length: 13; D gene: .; CDR3 protein: CSVAGGGDQPQHF
V gene: TRBV28; CDR3 length: 14; D gene: .; CDR3 protein: CASSVSGGDYGYTF
V gene: TRBV5-6; CDR3 length: 14; D gene: .; CDR3 protein: CASRRGQINSPLHF
V gene: TRBV7-2; CDR3 length: 15; D gene: TRBD1; CDR3 protein: CASSFLDRGDQPQHF
V gene: TRBV5-5; CDR3 length: 15; D gene: .; CDR3 protein: CASSYPGTDQEIRYF
V gene: TRBV20-1; CDR3 length: 14; D gene: .; CDR3 protein: CSARSGGSSYEQYF
V gene: TRBV4-2; CDR3 length: 17; D gene: TRBD2; CDR3 protein: CASSHQDSGGDLNEQYF
V gene: TRBV7-7; CDR3 length: 19; D gene: .; CDR3 protein: CASSLRGDSNLVSNTEAFF
V gene: TRBV25-1; CDR3 length: 13; D gene: .; CDR3 protein: CASGTASNQPQHF
V gene: TRBV7-7; CDR3 length: 15; D gene: TRBD2; CDR3 protein: CASSRSGGVQETQYF
V gene: TRBV6-5; CDR3 length: 15; D gene: TRBD1; CDR3 protein: CASRPAGTGTDTQYF
V gene: TRBV6-5; CDR3 length: 20; D gene: TRBD1; CDR3 protein: CASSYDMPGGSLYSNQPQHF
V gene: TRBV6-6; CDR3 length: 18; D gene: .; CDR3 protein: CASSYPSLPGRSNQPQHF
V gene: TRBV7-2; CDR3 length: 14; D gene: .; CDR3 protein: CASTPGRGRYGYTF
V gene: TRBV20-1; CDR3 length: 14; D gene: TRBD2; CDR3 protein: CSAIGTSGAYEQYF
V gene: TRBV28; CDR3 length: 14; D gene: .; CDR3 protein: CASRGAGNSYEQYF
V gene: TRBV12-3/TRBV12-4; CDR3 length: 13; D gene: .; CDR3 protein: CASRRTTFYEQYF
V gene: TRBV7-9; CDR3 length: 15; D gene: .; CDR3 protein: CASSFPPPQAETQYF
V gene: TRBV28; CDR3 length: 14; D gene: TRBD1; CDR3 protein: CAVALDRRNTEAFF
V gene: TRBV3-1; CDR3 length: 16; D gene: TRBD1; CDR3 protein: CASSHGTGQSNQPQHF
V gene: TRBV7-2; CDR3 length: 14; D gene: .; CDR3 protein: CASSLWRDTYEQYF
V gene: TRBV10-3; CDR3 length: 12; D gene: .; CDR3 protein: CAVGLGSGEQFF
V gene: TRBV6-2/TRBV6-3; CDR3 length: 13; D gene: .; CDR3 protein: CAGSILQTTEAFF
V gene: TRBV20-1; CDR3 length: 14; D gene: TRBD2; CDR3 protein: CSARDREGKETQYF
V gene: TRBV6-2/TRBV6-3; CDR3 length: 11; D gene: .; CDR3 protein: CASRTTGSQYF